These 25 T cell receptor beta chains were sequenced from one sample in a study of human T cells and chemical hapten exposure. MiXCR was run by TCRdb on the RACE reads, yielding one entry per CDR3 protein. The sample lists 25,000 to 35,000 distinct CDR3 sequences; 5.8% were seen once. Time point given: patch test 3, about 24 weeks after DPC sensitization. Treatment: therapeutic diphenylcyclopropenone sensitization with weekly scalp DPC. The sequencing used whole blood, collected in connection with sensitization to the hapten diphenylcyclopropenone (DPC). Every receptor here comes from a man aged 25-40 years with alopecia areata. Some clones in this sample may be carry-over from other donors' samples.

This clonotype was counted many times. This chain uses TRBV6-5 with TRBJ2-7, with D unresolved. The CDR3 consists of 12 residues. Trimming stripped 6 bases from V and 2 bases from J, with 8 bases between. Germline V gene lookup returns CDR1 MNHEY and CDR2 SVGAGI. Here the CDR3 DNA reads TGTGCCAGCAGGTCGAGGCCCTACGAGCAGTACTTC. Its protein is CASRSRPYEQYF.

This clonotype was detected many times. The chain links TRBV5-1 to TRBJ2-1; no clear D gene. Trimming left V 1 base short and J 7 bases short, with 12 bases between. Per germline, CDR1 SGHRS and CDR2 YFSETQ. The CDR3 is 14 residues long. DNA of the CDR3: TGCGCCAGCAGCTTGCCAAGCACGCTGAATGAGCAGTTCTTC. Its protein product is CASSLPSTLNEQFF.

This clonotype showed up many times. CDR3 bases: TGCAGCGTTCGTTGGGGGATTGGGAGCGGCTACACCTTC. It yields the protein CSVRWGIGSGYTF. The rearrangement joins TRBV29-1 to TRBJ1-2; a possible D gene is TRBD1 (5 bases). The germline gives CDR1 SQVTM, CDR2 ANQGSEA. Trimming removed 5 bases at V and 8 bases at J, with 18 bases between. This CDR3 comprises 13 residues.

This clonotype was seen many times. The V call is TRBV29-1, the J call TRBJ2-7; 8 bases are a match to TRBD1. Per germline, CDR1 SQVTM and CDR2 ANQGSEA. The CDR3 spans 12 residues. V lost 7 bases to trimming and J lost 2 bases; unmatched junction nucleotides: 4. This CDR3 is CSARTGTYEQYF. The CDR3 region has the DNA TGCAGCGCCCGGACAGGGACCTACGAGCAGTACTTC.

This clonotype was detected ten times or more. J is TRBJ2-5 and V is TRBV11-3; tentative D call: TRBD2 (5 bases). This CDR3 comprises 17 residues. Germline values: CDR1 SGHNT, CDR2 YENEEA. The ends were cut back, 3 bases at V and 4 bases at J, with 21 bases in the middle. The CDR3 sequence is CASSFTYTSEGGETQYF. The DNA for the CDR3 is TGTGCCAGCAGCTTCACTTATACCTCTGAAGGAGGAGAGACCCAGTACTTC.

This clonotype came up many times. This chain uses TRBV20-1 with TRBJ2-1, with D possibly being TRBD1 or TRBD2 (5 bases each). Between the trimmed V and J ends, which lost 8 bases and 1 base, there was a span of 21 bases. Looked up from germline, CDR1 is DFQATT and CDR2 is SNEGSKA (reference sequence). The CDR3 has 16 amino acids. CDR3 residues: CSTVGQTSDSYNEQFF. The CDR3 DNA sequence: TGCAGTACCGTGGGGCAAACTAGTGATTCCTACAATGAGCAGTTCTTC.

This clonotype was seen ten or more times. V gene TRBV29-1 combines with J gene TRBJ2-3; D is undetermined. Germline CDR1 and CDR2: SQVTM and ANQGSEA. V was shortened by 8 bases and J by 3 bases, with 9 bases between the two germline ends. This CDR3 has 11 residues. Here the CDR3 reads CSTARTDTQYF. CDR3 nucleotides: TGCAGCACAGCAAGAACAGATACGCAGTATTTT.

This clonotype was counted ten times or more. This chain links TRBV20-1 with TRBJ2-2; D is perhaps TRBD1 (6 bases). Germline V gene sequence: CDR1 DFQATT, CDR2 SNEGSKA (reference sequence). V was shortened by 0 bases and J by 3 bases, with 20 bases between the two germline ends. The CDR3 totals 18 residues. The CDR3 is CSARDPRQDKSYTGELFF. CDR3 coding DNA: TGCAGTGCTAGAGATCCGAGACAGGATAAGAGCTACACCGGGGAGCTGTTTTTT.

This clonotype was picked up many times. V and J are TRBV27 and TRBJ2-7; D is tentatively TRBD1 or TRBD2 (6 bases each). V lost 6 bases and J 0 bases, leaving 18 bases between the germline ends. Germline V CDR1 and CDR2: MNHEY, SMNVEV (reference sequence). The CDR3 runs to 16 residues. CDR3 sequence (DNA): TGTGCCAGCAGGCAGCAGGGGATCGGGAGCTCCTACGAGCAGTACTTC. The encoded protein is CASRQQGIGSSYEQYF.

Many counts were recorded for this clonotype. The rearrangement links TRBV7-3 to TRBJ1-5, with D tentatively TRBD1 (6 bases). Germline lookup yields CDR1 SGHTA and CDR2 FQGTGA. The CDR3 totals 14 residues. Trimming removed 4 bases at V and 7 bases at J, with 14 bases between. In DNA form, the CDR3 reads TGTGCCAGCAGCTCCCGAGGGGGGGCCCAGCCCCAGCATTTT. Residues: CASSSRGGAQPQHF.

This clonotype was seen repeatedly, ten times or more. The V gene is TRBV20-1, the J gene TRBJ2-7; 7 bases are shared with TRBD1. Germline V gene data show CDR1 as DFQATT and CDR2 as SNEGSKA (reference sequence). The CDR3 covers 14 residues. J gave up 5 bases and V 2 bases, and 9 bases lay outside the gene matches. The CDR3 loop reads CSARPDVRGHEQYF. In DNA, the CDR3 is TGCAGTGCTAGACCCGATGTAAGGGGGCACGAGCAGTACTTC.

This clonotype was recorded many times. The V call is TRBV6-2 or TRBV6-3, the J call TRBJ2-1; 10 nucleotides agree with TRBD2. Losses at the gene ends were 6 bases for V and 0 bases for J; bases not matched to a gene: 5. This CDR3 is built from 16 residues. Per the germline V gene, CDR1 is MNHEY and CDR2 is SVGEGT. The DNA of the CDR3 is TGTGCCAGCAGCCTAGGACTAGCGGCCTCCTACAATGAGCAGTTCTTC. The encoded protein is CASSLGLAASYNEQFF.

This clonotype was observed at least ten times. The gene calls are TRBV6-1 and TRBJ2-3; possible D gene TRBD2, 5 bases. The CDR3 contains 17 residues. Germline CDR1 and CDR2: MNHNS and SASEGT. Trimming removed 6 bases at V and 1 base at J, with 20 bases between. The DNA for the CDR3 is TGTGCCAGCAGGAGCAGTTCGGGGATGACGGGCACAGATACGCAGTATTTT. Protein: CASRSSSGMTGTDTQYF.

This clonotype was observed many times. The V and J genes are TRBV11-2 and TRBJ2-5; 8 bases match TRBD2. Per germline, CDR1 SGHAT and CDR2 FQNNGV. V shed 4 bases, J shed 0 bases, and the junction held 7 bases outside the gene matches. The CDR3 is made up of 16 amino acids. CDR3 in amino acids: CASSSETSVYQETQYF. The CDR3 DNA reads TGTGCCAGCAGCTCGGAGACTAGCGTGTACCAAGAGACCCAGTACTTC.

This clonotype was found many times. The DNA for the CDR3 is TGTGCCAGCAGCTTCGGACAGGGGGATAGCAATCAGCCCCAGCATTTT. Amino acids: CASSFGQGDSNQPQHF. V is TRBV7-9 and J is TRBJ1-5; 10 positions agree with TRBD1. The CDR3 loop spans 16 amino acids. Trimming cost V 3 bases and J 0 bases; bases outside gene matches: 2. Germline V gives CDR1 SEHNR, CDR2 FQNEAQ (reference sequence).

This clonotype was recorded many times. This chain joins TRBV5-1 and TRBJ1-6; 7 nucleotides agree with TRBD1. The trim removed 3 bases at V and 7 bases at J, leaving 4 bases unmatched. The V gene's germline CDR1 is SGHRS and CDR2 YFSETQ. The CDR3 is 14 residues long. Here the CDR3 reads CASSSGQLNSPLHF. CDR3 DNA: TGCGCCAGCAGCTCGGGACAGCTAAATTCACCCCTCCACTTT. The entire variable domain, with the rest obtained from reference TRBV5-1 and TRBJ1-6, is as follows: KAGVTQTPRYLIKTRGQQVTLSCSPISGHRSVSWYQQTPGQGLQFLFEYFSETQRNKGNFPGRFSGRQFSNSRSEMNVSTLELGDSALYLCASSSGQLNSPLHFGNGTRLTVT.

This clonotype was seen repeatedly, ten times or more. CDR3 loop: CSAPGTLGKNIQYF. CDR3 sequence (DNA): TGCAGTGCCCCAGGGACTCTGGGGAAAAACATTCAGTACTTC. This chain uses TRBV20-1 with TRBJ2-4, with D maybe TRBD2 (6 bases). Trimming removed 6 bases at V and 4 bases at J, with 16 bases between. From germline, CDR1 is DFQATT and CDR2 SNEGSKA (reference sequence). CDR3 length equals 14 residues.

This clonotype was observed at least ten times. This rearrangement joins TRBV19 to TRBJ1-1; D gene ambiguous. The CDR3 loop spans 15 amino acids. The germline V gene encodes CDR1 LNHDA and CDR2 SQIVND (reference sequence). V lost 4 bases, J lost 0 bases, and 12 bases lay in between. The CDR3 DNA reads as TGTGCCAGTAGTACCTCCGGAAGCCTGAACACTGAAGCTTTCTTT. Its translation: CASSTSGSLNTEAFF.

This clonotype occurred many times. The rearrangement uses TRBV29-1 and TRBJ2-7, with D unclear. The germline V gene encodes CDR1 SQVTM and CDR2 ANQGSEA. V lost 4 bases to trimming and J lost 0 bases, with 13 bases between them. CDR3 size: 14 residues. The CDR3 loop reads CSVVVAASSYEQYF. Here the CDR3 DNA reads TGCAGCGTTGTTGTCGCCGCGAGCTCCTACGAGCAGTACTTC.

This clonotype was picked up many times. The V call is TRBV7-2, the J call TRBJ1-1; D is uncertain. V was shortened by 3 bases and J by 4 bases, with 9 bases between the two germline ends. The CDR3 has 13 residues. Germline V gene sequence: CDR1 SGHTA, CDR2 FQGNSA. The CDR3 loop is CASSFGGGTEAFF. As DNA, the CDR3 is TGTGCCAGCAGCTTCGGCGGTGGCACTGAAGCTTTCTTT.

This clonotype was recorded at least ten times. The V and J genes are TRBV3-1 and TRBJ1-5; D ambiguous. Germline CDR1 is LGHDT and CDR2 is YNNKEL (reference sequence). CDR3 length equals 13 residues. V lost 0 bases to trimming and J lost 5 bases, with 5 bases between them. CDR3 amino acids: CASSQDLDQPQHF. The CDR3 DNA reads TGTGCCAGCAGCCAAGATCTCGATCAGCCCCAGCATTTT.

This clonotype was detected many times. The genes are TRBV20-1 and TRBJ1-1; D remains unclear. The CDR3 has 13 residues. Germline CDR1 and CDR2: DFQATT and SNEGSKA (reference sequence). Between the trimmed V and J ends, which lost 0 bases and 3 bases, there was a span of 8 bases. Here the CDR3 reads CSARDRRDTEAFF. The DNA of the CDR3 is TGCAGTGCTAGAGATAGAAGGGACACTGAAGCTTTCTTT.

This clonotype is medium-sized within its sample. The chain combines TRBV7-9 with TRBJ2-7; D is undetermined. Deletions cut 5 bases from V and 0 bases from J, with 11 bases between. Germline V gene data show CDR1 as SEHNR and CDR2 as FQNEAQ (reference sequence). This CDR3 contains 14 residues. The CDR3 sequence is CASSPAENSYEQYF. For the CDR3, the DNA is TGTGCCAGCAGCCCCGCGGAAAACTCCTACGAGCAGTACTTC.

This clonotype was seen at least ten times. This chain links TRBV7-2 with TRBJ1-3; D is possibly TRBD1 (5 bases). The V end lost 6 bases, the J end lost 4 bases, and 22 bases lay between the germline ends. Per germline, CDR1 SGHTA and CDR2 FQGNSA. The CDR3 is made up of 17 amino acids. The CDR3 spells CASSHLQDTFVGNTIYF. The CDR3 region has the DNA TGTGCCAGCAGTCATCTCCAGGACACCTTTGTCGGAAACACCATATATTTT.

This clonotype was seen repeatedly, ten times or more. V gene TRBV9 combines with J gene TRBJ1-6, with D possibly TRBD1 on 5 matching bases. V was pared by 0 bases and J by 7 bases, with 14 bases between. Germline CDR1 is SGDLS and CDR2 is YYNGEE. The CDR3 is 16 amino acids. This CDR3 is CASSVGPGRANSPLHF. As DNA, the CDR3 is TGTGCCAGCAGCGTAGGTCCAGGGCGGGCGAATTCACCCCTCCACTTT.